A single sample gave rise to the 24 T cell receptor beta chains below, sequenced in a study of metastatic and nonmetastatic thyroid tumors. Each patient went into thyroid surgery without having received any treatment. With MiXCR, TCRdb reprocessed the PCR reads. In the table there are fewer than 30,000 clones, 20% to 25% of which are singletons. The material sequenced was blood. The receptors were gathered from a male donor with papillary thyroid cancer or a benign thyroid nodule (not recorded which). Some clones in this sample may be carry-over from other donors' samples.

This clone has at least ten counts. The chain combines TRBV27 with TRBJ1-1, with 7 bases aligning to TRBD1. The trim removed 7 bases at V and 5 bases at J, leaving 7 bases unmatched. The CDR3 runs 13 residues. Germline V lookup: CDR1 MNHEY, CDR2 SMNVEV (reference sequence). In nucleotides, the CDR3 is TGTGCCAGCACCACAGGGGCCATGACTGAAGCTTTCTTT. The encoded protein is CASTTGAMTEAFF.

This clone has ten or more counts. The J gene is TRBJ2-1, the V gene TRBV9; D might be TRBD1 or TRBD2, each matching 6 bases. From germline, CDR1 is SGDLS and CDR2 YYNGEE. The CDR3 consists of 15 residues. Trimming stripped 0 bases from V and 8 bases from J, with 15 bases between. DNA for the CDR3: TGTGCCAGCAGCGTAGGGGGGGCAATAAGGTATGAGCAGTTCTTC. It yields the protein CASSVGGAIRYEQFF.

This clone was seen ten or more times. A clone one base away is much larger, so this may be a read error. The chain uses TRBV11-1 and TRBJ2-1, with TRBD1 matching 11 bases. Germline V gives CDR1 SGHAT, CDR2 FQDESV (reference sequence). The CDR3 covers 15 residues. This chain's CDR3 is CAGSLGTGGFYEQFF. The CDR3 DNA reads TGTGCCGGCAGCTTAGGGACAGGGGGGTTTTATGAGCAGTTCTTC.

This clone showed up many times. The rearrangement joins TRBV20-1 to TRBJ1-1; D is possibly TRBD1 (5 bases). V gave up 5 bases and J gave up 1 base, with 11 bases separating them. Germline lookup yields CDR1 DFQATT and CDR2 SNEGSKA (reference sequence). The CDR3 is 13 amino acids. CDR3 sequence: CSALRTPNTEAFF. CDR3 coding DNA: TGCAGTGCTTTACGGACACCGAACACTGAAGCTTTCTTT.

In the case of this clone: A junction boundary mismatches the germline segment, possibly from a read error. The chain employs TRBV15 and TRBJ2-2; TRBD2 is a possible D gene (5 bases). From germline, CDR1 is LNHNV and CDR2 YYDKDF (reference sequence). The CDR3 covers 16 residues. CDR3: CSTRFDGSLNTGELLF. CDR3 in DNA: TGTTCCACCAGATTCGACGGATCACTGAACACCGGGGAGCTGTTATTT.

This clone was detected a few times. A much bigger clone sits one base away, suggesting this may be a read error. This chain joins TRBV6-1 and TRBJ2-5; TRBD2 aligns across 8 bases. The germline V gene encodes CDR1 MNHNS and CDR2 SASEGT. The CDR3 is 15 residues long. CDR3 in amino acids: CATREGNGRQETQHF. CDR3 sequence (DNA): TGTGCCACCCGGGAGGGAAACGGGAGGCAAGAGACCCAGCACTTC.

The chain joins TRBV27 to TRBJ2-7, with D perhaps given as TRBD1 or TRBD2 (5 bases each). The CDR3 covers 13 residues. Trimming pared 7 bases from V and 5 bases from J, leaving 15 bases between. Germline CDR1 reads MNHEY; CDR2 reads SMNVEV (reference sequence). The CDR3 sequence: CASIGLGDDEQYF. CDR3 sequence (DNA): TGTGCCAGCATCGGACTGGGGGATGACGAGCAGTACTTC.

This clone has a count of ten or more. The chain links TRBV4-2 to TRBJ2-1; 8 nucleotides agree with TRBD2. The CDR3 loop spans 17 amino acids. V shed 0 bases and J 5 bases; nucleotides not matched to a gene: 9. The germline V gene has CDR1 LGHNA and CDR2 YNFKEQ. CDR3 nucleotide sequence: TGTGCCAGCAGCCAAGATCGCGTACTAGCGGTTGACAATGAGCAGTTCTTC. This encodes CASSQDRVLAVDNEQFF.

This clone occurred many times. V gene TRBV6-1 combines with J gene TRBJ2-7; 9 positions agree with TRBD2. Germline V lookup: CDR1 MNHNS, CDR2 SASEGT. This CDR3 contains 15 residues. The junction had 8 bases not matched to a gene; V was cut back by 6 bases and J by 2 bases. The CDR3 DNA follows: TGTGCCAGCAGCTACGGCGGGGGGGGCACCTACGAGCAGTACTTC. Translating it yields CASSYGGGGTYEQYF.

This clone was observed many times. The chain joins TRBV11-3 to TRBJ2-7, with TRBD1 matching 7 bases. The CDR3 is 14 residues long. In germline, CDR1 is SGHNT, CDR2 YENEEA. Trimming cost V 5 bases and J 2 bases; bases outside gene matches: 6. CDR3 DNA sequence: TGTGCCAGCAGCCCCCGTAGGGGGCCCTACGAGCAGTACTTC. It specifies CASSPRRGPYEQYF.

The V gene is TRBV3-1, the J gene TRBJ1-2; D gene uncertain. Germline values: CDR1 LGHDT, CDR2 YNNKEL (reference sequence). This CDR3 is built from 15 residues. Trimming cost V 3 bases and J 4 bases, with 15 bases left between them. The CDR3, as DNA: TGTGCCAGCAGCCACGCAGGAAACCGCCCCTATGGCTACACCTTC. As protein: CASSHAGNRPYGYTF.

This clone was seen a few times. J is TRBJ2-2 and V is TRBV5-1; D may be TRBD2 (6 bases). The V gene lost 3 bases and the J gene lost 4 bases, with 16 bases spanning the gap. The CDR3 totals 16 residues. From germline, CDR1 is SGHRS and CDR2 YFSETQ. The CDR3 DNA follows: TGCGCCAGCAGCTCACGGGGGAGAATCCCCACCGGGGAGCTGTTTTTT. The encoded protein is CASSSRGRIPTGELFF.

This clone was observed many times. This chain joins TRBV29-1 and TRBJ1-1; D gene unclear. CDR1 is SQVTM, CDR2 ANQGSEA, per germline. Trimming cost V 7 bases and J 1 base, with 13 bases left between them. The CDR3 is 13 residues long. Here the CDR3 DNA reads TGCAGCGCTGGTGAGCTCCGGAACACTGAAGCTTTCTTT. Amino acids: CSAGELRNTEAFF. The full variable domain, in which reference TRBV29-1 and TRBJ1-1 provide the parts outside the CDR3, is SAVISQKPSRDICQRGTSLTIQCQVDSQVTMMFWYRQQPGQSLTLIATANQGSEATYESGFVIDKFPISRPNLTFSTLTVSNMSPEDSSIYLCSAGELRNTEAFFGQGTRLTVV.

This clone has ten or more counts. This chain uses TRBV12-5 with TRBJ2-1; 9 bases are a match to TRBD1. The J segment lost 4 bases and the V segment lost 1 base, leaving 5 bases of the junction unmatched. The CDR3 extends over 16 amino acids. Looked up from germline, CDR1 is LGHNT and CDR2 is FRNRAP. This chain's CDR3 is CASGLGRTGVYNEQFF. DNA for the CDR3: TGTGCTAGTGGTTTGGGACGGACAGGGGTTTACAATGAGCAGTTCTTC. The variable domain in full, with the rest retrieved from reference TRBV12-5 and TRBJ2-1, is DARVTQTPRHKVTEMGQEVTMRCQPILGHNTVFWYRQTMMQGLELLAYFRNRAPLDDSGMPKDRFSAEMPDATLATLKIQPSEPRDSAVYFCASGLGRTGVYNEQFFGPGTRLTVL.

This clone was counted ten times or more. The V call is TRBV9, the J call TRBJ2-2; TRBD1 matches at 8 bases. Germline loops: CDR1 SGDLS, CDR2 YYNGEE. Trimming at V came to 5 bases and at J to 8 bases, leaving 11 bases not matched to a gene. The CDR3 consists of 15 residues. In nucleotides, the CDR3 is TGTGCCAGCAGTCGAAGGACAGGGAGCGGGGGGGAGCTGTTTTTT. Amino acid sequence: CASSRRTGSGGELFF. Variable domain in full (rest from reference TRBV9 and TRBJ2-2): DSGVTQTPKHLITATGQRVTLRCSPRSGDLSVYWYQQSLDQGLQFLIQYYNGEERAKGNILERFSAQQFPDLHSELNLSSLELGDSALYFCASSRRTGSGGELFFGEGSRLTVL.

This chain links TRBV6-2 or TRBV6-3 with TRBJ2-2; D may be TRBD1 (6 bases). The CDR3 is made up of 18 amino acids. V was cut by 0 bases and J by 7 bases, with 21 bases left in between. The germline CDR1 and CDR2 sequences are MNHEY and SVGEGT. The CDR3 spells CASSYSPVTGEVGGELFF. The CDR3, as DNA: TGTGCCAGCAGTTACTCGCCTGTGACAGGAGAAGTCGGCGGGGAGCTGTTTTTT.

This clone was counted at least ten times. The chain employs TRBV18 and TRBJ2-1; D not resolved. CDR1 and CDR2 from the germline V gene are KGHSH and LQKENI. Trimming pared 2 bases from V and 6 bases from J, leaving 8 bases between. This CDR3 has 13 amino acids. CDR3 in DNA: TGTGCCAGCTCACCATACCAATTCAATGAGCAGTTCTTC. This codes for CASSPYQFNEQFF. The variable domain in full, with the rest retrieved from reference TRBV18 and TRBJ2-1, is NAGVMQNPRHLVRRRGQEARLRCSPMKGHSHVYWYRQLPEEGLKFMVYLQKENIIDESGMPKERFSAEFPKEGPSILRIQQVVRGDSAAYFCASSPYQFNEQFFGPGTRLTVL.

This clone has ten or more counts. The chain links TRBV9 to TRBJ1-2; TRBD1 aligns across 7 bases. The junction had 11 bases not matched to a gene; V was cut back by 8 bases and J by 4 bases. The length of the CDR3 is 14 residues. Germline-derived CDR1 and CDR2 are SGDLS and YYNGEE. The CDR3 region has the DNA TGTGCCAGTCAAAGGGGGCGAGGAGGCTATGGCTACACCTTC. Protein sequence: CASQRGRGGYGYTF.

This clone was seen ten or more times. The rearrangement joins TRBV6-2 or TRBV6-3 to TRBJ1-1; TRBD1 matches at 9 bases. The ends lost 6 bases at V and 1 base at J; junction bases unmatched: 3. Germline CDR1 MNHEY, CDR2 SVGEGT. The CDR3 totals 14 residues. The CDR3 loop reads CASRNRGQNTEAFF. In nucleotides, the CDR3 is TGTGCCAGCAGAAACAGGGGGCAGAACACTGAAGCTTTCTTT.

This clone came up many times. The V call is TRBV5-1, the J call TRBJ2-1, with TRBD1 as a possible D gene (9 bases). The length of the CDR3 is 16 residues. With 6 bases removed from V and 6 bases from J, the gap between germline ends came to 22 bases. Germline V gives CDR1 SGHRS, CDR2 YFSETQ. The DNA for the CDR3 is TGCGCCAGCAACCCGGGGGGGACAGGGTCGGGCAATGAGCAGTTCTTC. The encoded protein is CASNPGGTGSGNEQFF.

This clone has at least ten counts. CDR3 coding DNA: TGTGCCAGCAGCTTAGAGGGAAGTTCAGCTAACTATGGCTACACCTTC. This sequence encodes CASSLEGSSANYGYTF. J is TRBJ1-2 and V is TRBV11-3, with D unresolved. The CDR3 spans 16 residues. Germline CDR1 and CDR2: SGHNT and YENEEA. With 0 bases removed from V and 0 bases from J, the gap between germline ends came to 11 bases.

This clone was seen ten or more times. V gene TRBV7-8 combines with J gene TRBJ1-3; D unresolved. Germline V CDR1 and CDR2: SGHVS, FQNEAQ. V was shortened by 0 bases and J by 2 bases, with 5 bases between the two germline ends. This CDR3 region has 14 residues. This CDR3 reads CASSLASTGNTIYF. In DNA form, the CDR3 reads TGTGCCAGCAGCTTAGCGAGTACTGGAAACACCATATATTTT.

CDR3 loop: CACIQDLGTGANVLTF. The CDR3 DNA reads as TGCGCCTGCATCCAAGATCTGGGAACTGGGGCCAACGTCCTGACTTTC. The rearrangement uses TRBV4-3 and TRBJ2-6; D remains ambiguous. The CDR3 has 16 amino acids. Germline lookup yields CDR1 LGHNA and CDR2 YSLEER. V was pared by 11 bases and J by 2 bases, with 19 bases between.

This clone was counted many times. V is TRBV6-2 or TRBV6-3 and J is TRBJ2-7, with 9 bases matching TRBD1. With 2 bases clipped from V and 6 bases from J, the junction kept 2 bases outside the gene matches. CDR1 and CDR2 (germline): MNHEY, SVGEGT. The CDR3 has 13 amino acids. In DNA form, the CDR3 reads TGTGCCAGCAGTTACGGGACAGGGTCCGAGCAGTACTTC. Its translation is CASSYGTGSEQYF.